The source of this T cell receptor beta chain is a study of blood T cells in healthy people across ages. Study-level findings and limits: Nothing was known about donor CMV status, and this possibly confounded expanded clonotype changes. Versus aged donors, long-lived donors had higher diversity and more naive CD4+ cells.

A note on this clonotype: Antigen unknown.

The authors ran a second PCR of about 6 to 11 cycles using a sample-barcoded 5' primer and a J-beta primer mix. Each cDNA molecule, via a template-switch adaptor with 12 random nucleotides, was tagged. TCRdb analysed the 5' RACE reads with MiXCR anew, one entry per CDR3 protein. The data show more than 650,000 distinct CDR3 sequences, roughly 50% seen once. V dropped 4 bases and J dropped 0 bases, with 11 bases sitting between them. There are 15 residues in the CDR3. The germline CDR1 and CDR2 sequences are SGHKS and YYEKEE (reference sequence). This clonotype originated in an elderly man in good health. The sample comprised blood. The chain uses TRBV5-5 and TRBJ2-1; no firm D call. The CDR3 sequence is CASSPQPDSYNEQFF. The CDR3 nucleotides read TGTGCCAGCAGCCCCCAGCCGGACTCCTACAATGAGCAGTTCTTC.